The 30 T cell receptor beta chains in this list originate from one sample, sequenced in a study of T cell responses to AZD1222 COVID-19 vaccine. Here immunoSEQ multiplex PCR was the method, and the copy in TCRdb shows in-frame clones only, minus some. This sample has around 270,000 clones, with about 94% found just once. Sample: peripheral blood, taken 28 days after the second AZD1222 dose. These receptor sequences come from an adult who received the AZD1222 COVID-19 vaccine.

The rearrangement uses TRBV23-1 and TRBJ2-1, with D perhaps being TRBD1 or TRBD2 (5 bases each). TRBV23-1 is an open reading frame, and its role is uncertain. This CDR3 has 13 residues. V was shortened by 10 bases and J by 4 bases, with 14 bases between the two germline ends. DNA for the CDR3: TGCGCCACCGAGGGACGGCCTTACAATGAGCAGTTCTTC. Encoded protein: CATEGRPYNEQFF.

The CDR3, as DNA: TGTGCCAGCAGTTTCACTAGGTCGGGGGAGCAGTTCTTC. Translated, it gives CASSFTRSGEQFF. The genes are TRBV28 and TRBJ2-1, with D tentatively TRBD2 (5 bases). The germline gives CDR1 MDHEN, CDR2 SYDVKM. V lost 3 bases to trimming and J lost 10 bases, with 13 bases between them. This CDR3 region has 13 residues.

This chain joins TRBV3-1 (or the pseudogene TRBV3-2) and TRBJ2-2, with a weak D call TRBD2 (6 bases). Germline V gene data show CDR1 as LGHDT and CDR2 as YNNKEL (reference sequence). The CDR3 contains 16 residues. The ends were cut back, 2 bases at V and 7 bases at J, with 17 bases in the middle. The CDR3, as DNA: TGTGCCAGCAGCCAACCGGGACTCCCTTTTGGCGGGGAGCTGTTTTTT. Translating gives CASSQPGLPFGGELFF.

This CDR3 is CASSLRQGNSEAFF. The CDR3 DNA is TGTGCCAGCAGCCTGCGACAGGGGAATTCTGAAGCTTTCTTT. V gene TRBV7-3 combines with J gene TRBJ1-1; 8 bases align to TRBD1. V lost 5 bases, J lost 6 bases, and 8 bases stayed unmatched. Germline V gene data show CDR1 as SGHTA and CDR2 as FQGTGA. The CDR3 extends over 14 amino acids.

The gene calls are TRBV28 and TRBJ1-1; perhaps TRBD1 as D (5 bases). The germline gives CDR1 MDHEN, CDR2 SYDVKM. CDR3 length equals 14 residues. Deletions cut 5 bases from V and 4 bases from J, with 14 bases between. The chain's CDR3 is CASSGTGRGTEAFF. The CDR3 DNA is TGTGCCAGCAGTGGTACAGGCCGGGGCACTGAAGCTTTCTTT.

The J gene is TRBJ2-7, the V gene TRBV21-1; TRBD1, the D gene given by the table, was not confirmed from the DNA. TRBV21-1 is an annotated pseudogene. The length of the CDR3 is 18 residues. The CDR3 region is CASTPRTGGAISGYEQYF. CDR3 in DNA: TGTGCCAGCACCCCTCGGACAGGGGGCGCGATTTCGGGCTACGAGCAGTACTTC.

The V and J genes are TRBV6-5 and TRBJ1-2; 7 nucleotides match TRBD1. The CDR3 consists of 15 residues. Per germline, CDR1 MNHEY and CDR2 SVGAGI. V lost 4 bases, J lost 0 bases, and 5 bases stayed unmatched. The CDR3 bases are TGTGCCAGCAGTTCCCCGGGGACAGCTAACTATGGCTACACCTTC. It specifies CASSSPGTANYGYTF.

The chain carries TRBV7-8 and TRBJ1-4, with 8 positions matching TRBD1. J gave up 6 bases and V 5 bases, and 8 bases lay outside the gene matches. Germline V gene sequence: CDR1 SGHVS, CDR2 FQNEAQ. This CDR3 region has 15 residues. CDR3 loop: CASSRSRGQYEKLFF. The CDR3 DNA reads as TGTGCCAGCAGCCGGTCCAGGGGGCAGTATGAAAAACTGTTTTTT.

This clone appeared once. The chain joins TRBV3-1 (or the pseudogene TRBV3-2) to TRBJ2-7; the match to TRBD1 covers 9 bases. Per germline, CDR1 LGHDT and CDR2 YNNKEL (reference sequence). After removal of 1 base from V and 1 base from J, the junction contained 2 bases not matched to a gene. The CDR3 spans 15 residues. In DNA, the CDR3 is TGTGCCAGCAGCCAAGTTGGGACAGGGTCCTACGAGCAGTACTTC. Protein: CASSQVGTGSYEQYF.

The chain couples TRBV5-1 to TRBJ1-3; tentatively, D is TRBD1 (5 bases). The CDR3 has 15 residues. Deletions cut 4 bases from V and 0 bases from J, with 11 bases between. Germline-derived CDR1 and CDR2 are SGHRS and YFSETQ. Written as DNA, the CDR3 is TGCGCCAGCAGCCTGGGACTGGGCTCTGGAAACACCATATATTTT. This sequence encodes CASSLGLGSGNTIYF.

This chain joins TRBV2 and TRBJ1-6; 7 positions agree with TRBD1. CDR3 length: 13 residues. V lost 8 bases, J lost 10 bases, and 8 bases stayed unmatched. Germline V gene lookup returns CDR1 SNHLY and CDR2 FYNNEI. Here the CDR3 reads CASSYQGESPLHF. The CDR3 nucleotides are TGTGCCAGCTCATATCAGGGGGAATCACCCCTCCACTTT.

J is TRBJ2-1 and V is TRBV7-2, with D perhaps assigned TRBD1 or TRBD2 (7 bases each). The CDR3 is made up of 14 amino acids. The germline V and J ends were trimmed by 2 bases and 8 bases, with 13 bases remaining between them. CDR1 is SGHTA, CDR2 FQGNSA, per germline. CDR3 in DNA: TGTGCCAGCAGCTTATCAGGGGGGGAGGATGAGCAGTTCTTC. Its translation: CASSLSGGEDEQFF. Drawing the rest from reference TRBV7-2 and TRBJ2-1, the complete variable domain is GAGVSQSPSNKVTEKGKDVELRCDPISGHTALYWYRQSLGQGLEFLIYFQGNSAPDKSGLPSDRFSAERTGGSVSTLTIQRTQQEDSAVYLCASSLSGGEDEQFFGPGTRLTVL.

This clone was found once. This chain uses TRBV12-3 or TRBV12-4 with TRBJ1-1; unclear D gene. CDR3 length equals 12 residues. Trimming removed 1 base from V and 5 bases from J, with 5 bases in between. In DNA, the CDR3 is TGTGCCAGCAGTTTAGAGCGGACTGAAGCTTTCTTT. As protein: CASSLERTEAFF.

This rearrangement joins TRBV2 to TRBJ2-7; TRBD1 matches at 10 bases. The CDR3 is made up of 15 amino acids. From germline, CDR1 is SNHLY and CDR2 FYNNEI. Trimming took 0 bases from V and 4 from J; bases not matched to a gene: 3. The CDR3 DNA reads as TGTGCCAGCAGTGAAGCGACAGGGGGCCGGTACGAGCAGTACTTC. It yields the protein CASSEATGGRYEQYF.

The CDR3 here is CASHAKAEPHTDTQYF. The CDR3 coding sequence is TGTGCCAGCCACGCCAAAGCGGAGCCGCACACAGATACGCAGTATTTT. The chain uses TRBV3-1 (or the pseudogene TRBV3-2) and TRBJ2-3; possibly TRBD2 for D (5 bases). V lost 8 bases, J lost 2 bases, and 20 bases lay in between. The CDR3 has 16 residues. The germline CDR1 and CDR2 sequences are LGHDT and YNNKEL (reference sequence).

The count of this clone is one. J is TRBJ1-5 and V is TRBV6-2 or TRBV6-3, with D hard to call. The CDR3 sequence is 14 residues long. Germline V lookup: CDR1 MNHEY, CDR2 SVGEGT. Trimming shortened V by 0 bases and J by 6 bases, and 9 bases separated the two germline ends. This CDR3 is CASSYSRGPQPQHF. DNA of the CDR3: TGTGCCAGCAGTTACTCGAGAGGGCCTCAGCCCCAGCATTTT.

This clone has a handful of counts. The rearrangement joins TRBV28 to TRBJ2-2; TRBD2 matches 12 bases. Germline trimming cut 7 bases from V and 6 bases from J; bases unmatched to any gene: 9. The CDR3 contains 16 residues. The germline CDR1 and CDR2 sequences are MDHEN and SYDVKM. In DNA form, the CDR3 reads TGTGCCAGCAACCGACCGACTAGCGGGAGATCCGGGGAGCTGTTTTTT. Its translation is CASNRPTSGRSGELFF.

V usage is TRBV7-2 and J usage is TRBJ2-5; 9 positions agree with TRBD2. Germline loops: CDR1 SGHTA, CDR2 FQGNSA. This CDR3 is 17 amino acids long. The V and J ends lost 8 bases and 5 bases, in that order; junction bases with no gene match: 18. The DNA of the CDR3 is TGTGCCAGCGCCCCTCGATCGGGCGGGAGGGCCGGTGAGACCCAGTACTTC. This gives the protein CASAPRSGGRAGETQYF.

The chain combines TRBV7-8 with TRBJ1-5, with unresolved D. Germline V gene lookup returns CDR1 SGHVS and CDR2 FQNEAQ. V was trimmed by 2 bases and J by 5 bases, leaving 10 bases between them. This CDR3 contains 14 residues. The CDR3 bases are TGTGCCAGCAGCTTATGGAGAGGTGATCAGCCCCAGCATTTT. This encodes CASSLWRGDQPQHF.

The V and J genes are TRBV5-6 and TRBJ2-2; D is unclear. Trimming shortened V by 0 bases and J by 0 bases, and 6 bases separated the two germline ends. The germline V gene encodes CDR1 SGHDT and CDR2 YYEEEE. The CDR3 runs 15 residues. The CDR3 nucleotides are TGTGCCAGCAGCTTGGCACGGACGAACACCGGGGAGCTGTTTTTT. It encodes CASSLARTNTGELFF. The full variable domain, completed using reference TRBV5-6 and TRBJ2-2, is DAGVTQSPTHLIKTRGQQVTLRCSPKSGHDTVSWYQQALGQGPQFIFQYYEEEERQRGNFPDRFSGHQFPNYSSELNVNALLLGDSALYLCASSLARTNTGELFFGEGSRLTVL.

V and J are TRBV6-5 and TRBJ2-7, with TRBD2 matching 8 bases. After removal of 6 bases from V and 3 bases from J, the junction contained 10 bases not matched to a gene. This CDR3 spans 15 amino acids. Per germline, CDR1 MNHEY and CDR2 SVGAGI. CDR3 nucleotides: TGTGCCAGCAGACCCCCGGGACTAGTATTCTACGAGCAGTACTTC. It is translated as CASRPPGLVFYEQYF.

The chain recombines TRBV7-2 with TRBJ2-3; 14 bases are shared with TRBD2. J lost 3 bases, V lost 4 bases, and 9 bases had no gene match. Germline V lookup: CDR1 SGHTA, CDR2 FQGNSA. This CDR3 has 18 amino acids. DNA for the CDR3: TGTGCCAGCAGCTCGACCGGGACTAGCGGGAGATTTACAGATACGCAGTATTTT. Protein sequence: CASSSTGTSGRFTDTQYF.

The chain uses TRBV5-4 and TRBJ2-1; TRBD2 matches 8 bases. Germline CDR1 reads SGHNT; CDR2 reads YYREEE (reference sequence). The CDR3 totals 15 residues. The V segment lost 4 bases and the J segment 6 bases; nucleotides outside the gene matches: 9. The CDR3 coding sequence is TGTGCCAGCAGCCACCTATGGCTAGCGGGCAATGAGCAGTTCTTC. It translates to CASSHLWLAGNEQFF.

This chain uses TRBV28 with TRBJ2-1; no reliable D call. Germline V gene sequence: CDR1 MDHEN, CDR2 SYDVKM. The CDR3 has 10 residues. V lost 4 bases and J lost 5, with 0 bases in between. The chain's CDR3 is CASSYNEQFF. In nucleotides, the CDR3 is TGTGCCAGCAGTTACAATGAGCAGTTCTTC. Supplemented by reference TRBV28 and TRBJ2-1, the full variable domain reads DVKVTQSSRYLVKRTGEKVFLECVQDMDHENMFWYRQDPGLGLRLIYFSYDVKMKEKGDIPEGYSVSREKKERFSLILESASTNQTSMYLCASSYNEQFFGPGTRLTVL.

This clone was recorded a few times. V is TRBV7-2 and J is TRBJ2-2; D may be TRBD2 (6 bases). The CDR3 is 16 residues long. V was pared by 0 bases and J by 2 bases, with 10 bases between. Germline V gene data show CDR1 as SGHTA and CDR2 as FQGNSA. This chain's CDR3 is CASSLAGLSNTGELFF. The CDR3 DNA follows: TGTGCCAGCAGCTTAGCCGGACTATCCAACACCGGGGAGCTGTTTTTT. The variable domain in full, with the rest retrieved from reference TRBV7-2 and TRBJ2-2, is GAGVSQSPSNKVTEKGKDVELRCDPISGHTALYWYRQSLGQGLEFLIYFQGNSAPDKSGLPSDRFSAERTGGSVSTLTIQRTQQEDSAVYLCASSLAGLSNTGELFFGEGSRLTVL.

The V and J genes are TRBV5-1 and TRBJ1-5, with D perhaps TRBD1 (5 bases). V shed 0 bases and J shed 4 bases, with 11 bases lying between them. CDR1 and CDR2 from the germline V gene are SGHRS and YFSETQ. The CDR3 loop spans 15 amino acids. CDR3 amino acids: CASSLGGDPNQPQHF. The CDR3 DNA reads TGCGCCAGCAGCTTGGGAGGGGACCCTAATCAGCCCCAGCATTTT.

CDR3 residues: CASSLTGGTNEKLFF. CDR3 nucleotide sequence: TGTGCCAGCAGCTTAACGGGAGGCACTAATGAAAAACTGTTTTTT. The chain couples TRBV7-8 to TRBJ1-4; the D is unclear. The CDR3 spans 15 residues. From germline, CDR1 is SGHVS and CDR2 FQNEAQ. V was pared by 2 bases and J by 2 bases, with 9 bases between.

This clone occurred a few times. The V gene is TRBV18, the J gene TRBJ2-7, with D tentatively TRBD2 (5 bases). The V gene lost 6 bases and the J gene lost 0 bases, with 18 bases spanning the gap. The CDR3 has 16 residues. The germline V gene has CDR1 KGHSH and CDR2 LQKENI. The CDR3 DNA is TGTGCCAGCTCCAAAGGGCCAGGTCTAGCCTCCTACGAGCAGTACTTC. This encodes CASSKGPGLASYEQYF.

The V and J genes are TRBV18 and TRBJ1-5; D is unresolved. The germline CDR1 and CDR2 sequences are KGHSH and LQKENI. V lost 6 bases and J lost 1, with 13 bases in between. The CDR3 spans 15 residues. CDR3 residues: CASSQDQVSNQPQHF. The CDR3 bases are TGTGCCAGCTCGCAAGATCAGGTCAGCAATCAGCCCCAGCATTTT.

The rearrangement joins TRBV10-2 to TRBJ1-5, with 7 bases that match TRBD1. Germline-derived CDR1 and CDR2 are WSHSY and SAAADI. V dropped 3 bases and J dropped 1; count of bases not matched to a gene: 9. This CDR3 has 17 residues. The CDR3 DNA follows: TGCGCCAGCAGTGACCCACAGGGGCTATGGAGCAATCAGCCCCAGCATTTT. It is translated as CASSDPQGLWSNQPQHF.